What follows are 20 T cell receptor beta chains derived from one specimen sequenced in a study of T cell changes during pregnancy in multiple sclerosis. The protocol was immunoSEQ multiplex PCR, while the TCRdb copy is restricted to in-frame clones and leaves out a portion. Among around 63,000 clones, 91% were seen once, and the ten largest hold around 2.4%. Sequences were derived from peripheral blood, sampled in the third trimester of pregnancy. The origin of the receptors is a female donor in good health, enrolled as a control in a pregnancy study.

The genes are TRBV21-1 and TRBJ1-1; the D segment call TRBD1 is taken from the table without a DNA check. TRBV21-1 is described as a pseudogene. The CDR3 contains 11 residues. The CDR3 DNA reads TGTGCCAGCAGCTGGGACAATGAAGCTTTCTTT. The encoded protein is CASSWDNEAFF.

The V and J genes are TRBV30 and TRBJ1-1; D is undetermined. Germline V gene lookup returns CDR1 GTSNPN and CDR2 SVGIG (reference sequence). CDR3 length: 12 amino acids. The germline V and J ends were trimmed by 8 bases and 5 bases, with 15 bases remaining between them. This CDR3 reads CAHAESGTEAFF. The DNA of the CDR3 is TGTGCCCACGCAGAGTCGGGAACTGAAGCTTTCTTT.

This chain connects TRBV5-1 to TRBJ1-3; TRBD1 might be the D (6 bases). The CDR3 covers 16 residues. In germline, CDR1 is SGHRS, CDR2 YFSETQ. The V end was cut by 4 bases, the J end by 0 bases, with 14 bases between. The CDR3 DNA follows: TGCGCCAGCAGCCCAGCGGGACACGGCTCTGGAAACACCATATATTTT. Translating gives CASSPAGHGSGNTIYF. The complete variable domain, with remaining parts taken from reference TRBV5-1 and TRBJ1-3, reads KAGVTQTPRYLIKTRGQQVTLSCSPISGHRSVSWYQQTPGQGLQFLFEYFSETQRNKGNFPGRFSGRQFSNSRSEMNVSTLELGDSALYLCASSPAGHGSGNTIYFGEGSWLTVV.

The V call is TRBV9, the J call TRBJ2-7, with 9 bases identical to TRBD1. This CDR3 is 14 amino acids long. Per the germline V gene, CDR1 is SGDLS and CDR2 is YYNGEE. J lost 5 bases, V lost 3 bases, and 6 bases had no gene match. This chain's CDR3 is CASSAGQGRNEQYF. CDR3 sequence (DNA): TGTGCCAGCAGCGCGGGACAGGGTAGGAACGAGCAGTACTTC.

V gene TRBV4-2 combines with J gene TRBJ2-3; D gene unclear. V lost 3 bases to trimming and J lost 3 bases, with 7 bases between them. The germline gives CDR1 LGHNA, CDR2 YNFKEQ. This CDR3 comprises 13 residues. CDR3 coding DNA: TGTGCCAGCAGCCACCCCAGTACAGATACGCAGTATTTT. It yields the protein CASSHPSTDTQYF.

V is TRBV27 and J is TRBJ2-6, with TRBD1 as a possible D gene (7 bases). This CDR3 contains 16 residues. Germline lookup yields CDR1 MNHEY and CDR2 SMNVEV (reference sequence). V lost 6 bases and J lost 3, with 15 bases in between. This CDR3 reads CASRRLGGGGANVLTF. The CDR3, as DNA: TGTGCCAGCAGACGACTAGGGGGCGGTGGGGCCAACGTCCTGACTTTC.

The CDR3, as DNA: TGTGCCAGTAGTATAGATGCCAGCTACGAGCAGTACTTC. This gives the protein CASSIDASYEQYF. V and J are TRBV19 and TRBJ2-7; D is unclear. The CDR3 sequence is 13 residues long. V was trimmed by 0 bases and J by 3 bases, leaving 6 bases between them. Germline V gives CDR1 LNHDA, CDR2 SQIVND (reference sequence).

The V gene is TRBV7-9, the J gene TRBJ1-1; tentative D call: TRBD1 (6 bases). Germline-derived CDR1 and CDR2 are SEHNR and FQNEAQ (reference sequence). The CDR3 is 14 residues long. Between the trimmed V and J ends, which lost 4 bases and 11 bases, there was a span of 20 bases. This CDR3 is CASSSPGGTGRAFF. Written as DNA, the CDR3 is TGTGCCAGCAGCTCACCGGGCGGCACAGGGCGGGCTTTCTTT. Drawing the rest from reference TRBV7-9 and TRBJ1-1, the complete variable domain is DTGVSQNPRHKITKRGQNVTFRCDPISEHNRLYWYRQTLGQGPEFLTYFQNEAQLEKSRLLSDRFSAERPKGSFSTLEIQRTEQGDSAMYLCASSSPGGTGRAFFGQGTRLTVV.

The rearrangement joins TRBV5-1 to TRBJ2-7, with 9 bases fitting TRBD1. Germline-derived CDR1 and CDR2 are SGHRS and YFSETQ. V gave up 7 bases and J gave up 2 bases; unmatched junction bases: 1. The CDR3 has 12 amino acids. The CDR3 reads CASRQGAYEQYF. CDR3 coding DNA: TGCGCCAGCCGACAGGGGGCCTACGAGCAGTACTTC.

The V call is TRBV28, the J call TRBJ1-2; 11 nucleotides align to TRBD1. Germline CDR1 MDHEN, CDR2 SYDVKM. The V and J ends lost 0 bases and 3 bases, in that order; junction bases with no gene match: 3. The CDR3 consists of 16 residues. The CDR3 protein is CASSLWGTGGDYGYTF. The CDR3 DNA is TGTGCCAGCAGTTTATGGGGGACAGGGGGGGACTATGGCTACACCTTC.

The rearrangement links TRBV27 to TRBJ2-1; the D gene is possibly TRBD1 (6 bases). Per the germline V gene, CDR1 is MNHEY and CDR2 is SMNVEV (reference sequence). The CDR3 consists of 15 residues. V lost 9 bases and J lost 5, with 20 bases in between. The CDR3 DNA sequence: TGTGCCAGTGGAGTCCCGGGACACCCTAACAATGAGCAGTTCTTC. The encoded protein is CASGVPGHPNNEQFF.

This chain uses TRBV6-6 with TRBJ2-1; TRBD2 agrees at 7 bases. Germline lookup yields CDR1 MNHNY and CDR2 SVGAGI (reference sequence). The CDR3 has 10 residues. With V trimmed by 8 bases and J by 9 bases, 1 base remained unmatched. This CDR3 reads CASGRAEQFF. CDR3 in DNA: TGTGCCAGCGGGAGGGCTGAGCAGTTCTTC.

On this clone: The germline gene is not matched at one end of the junction; a read error may be the cause. V gene TRBV29-1 combines with J gene TRBJ1-2, with 9 bases fitting TRBD1. The CDR3 runs 16 residues. The germline V gene has CDR1 SQVTM and CDR2 ANQGSEA. This chain's CDR3 is CSVEGLQGALLYGYTF. CDR3 in DNA: TGCAGCGTCGAAGGCCTACAGGGGGCCCTTCTCTATGGCTACACCTTC.

The chain links TRBV28 to TRBJ2-3; 9 nucleotides match TRBD1. V shed 8 bases and J 2 bases; nucleotides not matched to a gene: 5. Germline assignment: CDR1 MDHEN and CDR2 SYDVKM. The CDR3 is 14 residues long. CDR3 DNA: TGTGCCAGCGTTAGGACAGGGGTCACAGATACGCAGTATTTT. Translated, it gives CASVRTGVTDTQYF.

The genes are TRBV5-1 and TRBJ1-1, with D uncertain. V was cut by 0 bases and J by 3 bases, with 15 bases left in between. The germline V gene has CDR1 SGHRS and CDR2 YFSETQ. The CDR3 totals 16 residues. CDR3 DNA: TGCGCCAGCAGCTTGGGGCCCGGGAGCTGGGACACTGAAGCTTTCTTT. Encoded protein: CASSLGPGSWDTEAFF.

This rearrangement joins TRBV28 to TRBJ2-7, with D hard to call. The germline V and J ends were trimmed by 7 bases and 2 bases, with 6 bases remaining between them. CDR1 and CDR2 from the germline V gene are MDHEN and SYDVKM. The length of the CDR3 is 11 residues. The CDR3, as DNA: TGTGCCAGCACAACTACCTACGAGCAGTACTTC. It is translated as CASTTTYEQYF.

The rearrangement uses TRBV6-5 and TRBJ2-3; D is perhaps TRBD2 (5 bases). The CDR3 runs 15 residues. Germline V lookup: CDR1 MNHEY, CDR2 SVGAGI. V was clipped by 0 bases and J by 1 base, with 8 bases between them. CDR3 in DNA: TGTGCCAGCAGTTACTCAGGACTGCGCACAGATACGCAGTATTTT. Amino acids: CASSYSGLRTDTQYF.

The chain carries TRBV7-8 and TRBJ1-3; the D gene is possibly TRBD1 (6 bases). The CDR3 is made up of 14 amino acids. V was shortened by 1 base and J by 2 bases, with 6 bases between the two germline ends. Germline V gives CDR1 SGHVS, CDR2 FQNEAQ. The CDR3 DNA reads TGTGCCAGCAGCTTAGACAGGGCTGGAAACACCATATATTTT. This translates into CASSLDRAGNTIYF.

The V call is TRBV19, the J call TRBJ2-1; TRBD1 matches 9 bases. After removal of 1 base from V and 9 bases from J, the junction contained 7 bases not matched to a gene. Per the germline V gene, CDR1 is LNHDA and CDR2 is SQIVND (reference sequence). This CDR3 spans 15 amino acids. CDR3 in DNA: TGTGCCAGTAGTATAGGACAGGGGGGATTATTTGAGCAGTTCTTC. Its protein product is CASSIGQGGLFEQFF.

This sequence joins TRBV10-2 and TRBJ1-6; D remains ambiguous. Germline CDR1 is WSHSY and CDR2 is SAAADI. This CDR3 region has 13 residues. The V end lost 0 bases, the J end lost 7 bases, and 4 bases lay between the germline ends. The CDR3, as DNA: TGCGCCAGCAGTGAGTCGCAGAATTCACCCCTCCACTTT. This translates into CASSESQNSPLHF.